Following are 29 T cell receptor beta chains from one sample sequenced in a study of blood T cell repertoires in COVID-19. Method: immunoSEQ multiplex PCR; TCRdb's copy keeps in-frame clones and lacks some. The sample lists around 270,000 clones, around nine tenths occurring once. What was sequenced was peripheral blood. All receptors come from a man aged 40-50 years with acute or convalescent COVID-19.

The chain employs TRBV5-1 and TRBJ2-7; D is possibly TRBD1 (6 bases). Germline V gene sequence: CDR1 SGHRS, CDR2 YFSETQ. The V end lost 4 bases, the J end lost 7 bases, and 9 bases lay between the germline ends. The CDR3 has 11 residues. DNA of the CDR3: TGCGCCAGCAGCGAACAGGGTGAGCAGTACTTC. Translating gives CASSEQGEQYF.

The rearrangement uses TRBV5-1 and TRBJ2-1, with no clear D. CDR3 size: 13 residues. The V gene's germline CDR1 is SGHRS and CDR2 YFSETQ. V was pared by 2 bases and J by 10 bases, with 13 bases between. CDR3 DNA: TGCGCCAGCAGCTTACTTTTAGCAAGCGAGCAGTTCTTC. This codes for CASSLLLASEQFF.

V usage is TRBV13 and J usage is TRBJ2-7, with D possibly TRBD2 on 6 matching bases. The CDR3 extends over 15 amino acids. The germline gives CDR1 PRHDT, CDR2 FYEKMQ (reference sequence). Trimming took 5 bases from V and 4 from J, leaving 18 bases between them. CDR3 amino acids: CASSPRDSPFYEQYF. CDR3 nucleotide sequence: TGTGCCAGCAGCCCCCGGGACTCACCGTTTTACGAGCAGTACTTC. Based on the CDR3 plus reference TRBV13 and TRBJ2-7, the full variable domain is AAGVIQSPRHLIKEKRETATLKCYPIPRHDTVYWYQQGPGQDPQFLISFYEKMQSDKGSIPDRFSAQQFSDYHSELNMSSLELGDSALYFCASSPRDSPFYEQYFGPGTRLTVT.

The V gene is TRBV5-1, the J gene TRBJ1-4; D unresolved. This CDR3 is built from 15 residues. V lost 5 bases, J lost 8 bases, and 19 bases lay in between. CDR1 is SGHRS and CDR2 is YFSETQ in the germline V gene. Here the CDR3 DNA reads TGCGCCAGCAGACCCGAGACATTGTATGCCGAAAAACTGTTTTTT. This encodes CASRPETLYAEKLFF.

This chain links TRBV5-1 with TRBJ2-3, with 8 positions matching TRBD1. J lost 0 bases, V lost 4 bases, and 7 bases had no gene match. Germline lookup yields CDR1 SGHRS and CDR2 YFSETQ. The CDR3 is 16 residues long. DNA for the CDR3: TGCGCCAGCAGCCCCGGACAGGGAAGGAGCACAGATACGCAGTATTTT. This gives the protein CASSPGQGRSTDTQYF.

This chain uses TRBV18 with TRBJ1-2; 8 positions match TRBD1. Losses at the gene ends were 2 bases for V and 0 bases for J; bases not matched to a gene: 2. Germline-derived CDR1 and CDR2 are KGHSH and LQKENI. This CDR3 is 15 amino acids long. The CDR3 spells CASSPGTGSNYGYTF. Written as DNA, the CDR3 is TGTGCCAGCTCACCAGGGACAGGTTCTAACTATGGCTACACCTTC.

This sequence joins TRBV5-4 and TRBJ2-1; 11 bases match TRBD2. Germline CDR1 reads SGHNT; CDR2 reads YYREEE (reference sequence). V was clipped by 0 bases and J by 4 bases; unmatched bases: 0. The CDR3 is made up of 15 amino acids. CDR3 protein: CASSLGLAGYNEQFF. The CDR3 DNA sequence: TGTGCCAGCAGCTTGGGACTAGCGGGGTACAATGAGCAGTTCTTC.

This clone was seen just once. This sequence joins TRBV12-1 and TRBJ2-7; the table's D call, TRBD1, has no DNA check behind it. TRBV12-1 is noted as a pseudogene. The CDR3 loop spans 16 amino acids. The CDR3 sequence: CASSVRDREETYEQYF. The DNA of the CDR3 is TGTGCCAGCAGCGTCCGGGACAGGGAGGAAACCTACGAGCAGTACTTC.

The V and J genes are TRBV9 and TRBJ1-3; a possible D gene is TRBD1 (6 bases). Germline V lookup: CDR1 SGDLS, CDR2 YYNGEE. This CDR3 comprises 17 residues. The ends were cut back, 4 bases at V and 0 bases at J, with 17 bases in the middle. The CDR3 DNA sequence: TGTGCCAGCAGCTTCTCCGGGACATTCGGCTCTGGAAACACCATATATTTT. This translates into CASSFSGTFGSGNTIYF.

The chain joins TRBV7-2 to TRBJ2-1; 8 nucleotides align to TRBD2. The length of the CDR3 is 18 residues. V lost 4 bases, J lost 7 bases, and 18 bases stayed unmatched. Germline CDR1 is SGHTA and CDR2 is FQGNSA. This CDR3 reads CASSSIPRSGGSGNEQFF. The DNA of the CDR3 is TGTGCCAGCAGCTCGATCCCCCGAAGCGGGGGCTCGGGGAATGAGCAGTTCTTC.

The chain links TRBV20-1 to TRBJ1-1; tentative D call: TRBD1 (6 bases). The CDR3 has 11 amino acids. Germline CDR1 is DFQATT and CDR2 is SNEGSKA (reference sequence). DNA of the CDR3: TGCACCATTAAAGGGGGCACTGAAGCTTTCTTT. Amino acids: CTIKGGTEAFF.

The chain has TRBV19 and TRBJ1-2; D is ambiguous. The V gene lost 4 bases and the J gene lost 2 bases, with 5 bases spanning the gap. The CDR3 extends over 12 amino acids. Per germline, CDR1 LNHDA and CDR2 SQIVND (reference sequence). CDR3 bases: TGTGCCAGTAGTAACACAAACTATGGCTACACCTTC. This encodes CASSNTNYGYTF.

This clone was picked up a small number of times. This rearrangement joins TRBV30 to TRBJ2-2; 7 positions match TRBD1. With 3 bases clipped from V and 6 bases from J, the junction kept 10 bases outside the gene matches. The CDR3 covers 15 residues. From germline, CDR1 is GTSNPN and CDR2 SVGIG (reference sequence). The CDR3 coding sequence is TGTGCCTGGAGCCATGAGACAGGGTCAGCCGGGGAGCTGTTTTTT. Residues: CAWSHETGSAGELFF.

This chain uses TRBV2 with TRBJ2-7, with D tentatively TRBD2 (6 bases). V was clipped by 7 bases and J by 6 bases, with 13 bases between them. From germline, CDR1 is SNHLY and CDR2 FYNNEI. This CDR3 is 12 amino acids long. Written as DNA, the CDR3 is TGTGCCAGCAAGGTAGCGGCAGGCGAGCAGTACTTC. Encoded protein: CASKVAAGEQYF.

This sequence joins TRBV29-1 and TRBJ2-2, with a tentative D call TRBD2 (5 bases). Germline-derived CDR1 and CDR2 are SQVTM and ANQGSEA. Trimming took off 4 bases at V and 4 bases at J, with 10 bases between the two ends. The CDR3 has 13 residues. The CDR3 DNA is TGCAGCGTTGTGAAGACTATCACCGGGGAGCTGTTTTTT. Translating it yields CSVVKTITGELFF.

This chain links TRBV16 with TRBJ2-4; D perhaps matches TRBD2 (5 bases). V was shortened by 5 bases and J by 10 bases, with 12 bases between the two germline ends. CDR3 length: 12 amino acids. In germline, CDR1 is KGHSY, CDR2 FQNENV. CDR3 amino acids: CASSSKPGIQYF. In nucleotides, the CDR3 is TGTGCCAGCAGCAGTAAACCGGGGATTCAGTACTTC.

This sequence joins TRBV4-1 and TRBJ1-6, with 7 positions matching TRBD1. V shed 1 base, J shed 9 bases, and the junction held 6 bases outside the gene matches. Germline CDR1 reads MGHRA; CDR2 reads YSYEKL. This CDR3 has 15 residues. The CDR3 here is CASSQVDRASSPLHF. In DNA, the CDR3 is TGCGCCAGCAGCCAAGTCGACAGGGCTAGTTCACCCCTCCACTTT.

The CDR3 is CASSPGVLNTEAFF. In nucleotides, the CDR3 is TGTGCCAGCAGCCCGGGGGTCTTGAACACTGAAGCTTTCTTT. The V and J genes are TRBV3-1 (or the pseudogene TRBV3-2) and TRBJ1-1; a possible D gene is TRBD1 (5 bases). This CDR3 region has 14 residues. V was cut by 4 bases and J by 0 bases, with 9 bases left in between. CDR1 and CDR2 (germline): LGHDT, YNNKEL (reference sequence).

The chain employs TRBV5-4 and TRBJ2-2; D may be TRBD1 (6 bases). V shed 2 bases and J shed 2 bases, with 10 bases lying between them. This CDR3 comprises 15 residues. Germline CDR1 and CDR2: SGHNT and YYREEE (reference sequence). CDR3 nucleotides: TGTGCCAGCAGCTTACAGGGAGCAAACACCGGGGAGCTGTTTTTT. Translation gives CASSLQGANTGELFF.

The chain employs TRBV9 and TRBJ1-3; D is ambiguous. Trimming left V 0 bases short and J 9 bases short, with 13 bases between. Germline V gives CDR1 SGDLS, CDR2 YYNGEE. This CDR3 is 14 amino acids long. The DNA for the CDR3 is TGTGCCAGCAGCGTAGACTCATTCCGGAGCACCATATATTTT. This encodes CASSVDSFRSTIYF. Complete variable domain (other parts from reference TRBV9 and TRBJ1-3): DSGVTQTPKHLITATGQRVTLRCSPRSGDLSVYWYQQSLDQGLQFLIQYYNGEERAKGNILERFSAQQFPDLHSELNLSSLELGDSALYFCASSVDSFRSTIYFGEGSWLTVV.

The CDR3 loop is CSAWGDGAFF. In nucleotides, the CDR3 is TGCAGTGCTTGGGGGGACGGAGCTTTCTTT. V usage is TRBV20-1 and J usage is TRBJ1-1; possibly TRBD1 for D (5 bases). V was cut by 5 bases and J by 10 bases, with 11 bases left in between. The CDR3 runs 10 residues. Per the germline V gene, CDR1 is DFQATT and CDR2 is SNEGSKA (reference sequence).

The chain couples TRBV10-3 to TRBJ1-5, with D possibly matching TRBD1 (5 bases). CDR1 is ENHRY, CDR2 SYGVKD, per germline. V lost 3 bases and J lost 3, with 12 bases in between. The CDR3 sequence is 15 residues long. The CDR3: CAISDRAGLNQPQHF. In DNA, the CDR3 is TGTGCCATCAGTGACCGAGCAGGGCTCAATCAGCCCCAGCATTTT.

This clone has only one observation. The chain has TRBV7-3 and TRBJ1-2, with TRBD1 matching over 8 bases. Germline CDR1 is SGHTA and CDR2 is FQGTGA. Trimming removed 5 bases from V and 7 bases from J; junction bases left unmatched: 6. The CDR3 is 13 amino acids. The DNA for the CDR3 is TGTGCCAGCAGCGCCGGGACAGGCTTTGGCTACACCTTC. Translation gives CASSAGTGFGYTF.

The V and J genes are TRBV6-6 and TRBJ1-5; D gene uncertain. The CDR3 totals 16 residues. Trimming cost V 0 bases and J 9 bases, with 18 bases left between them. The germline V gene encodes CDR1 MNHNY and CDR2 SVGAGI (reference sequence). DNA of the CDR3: TGTGCCAGCAGTTACTCGACAACCACGGAGGTATGGCCCCAGCATTTT. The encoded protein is CASSYSTTTEVWPQHF.

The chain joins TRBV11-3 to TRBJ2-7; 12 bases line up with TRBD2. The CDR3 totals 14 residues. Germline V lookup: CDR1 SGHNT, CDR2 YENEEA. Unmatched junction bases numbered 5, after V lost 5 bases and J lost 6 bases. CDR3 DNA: TGTGCCAGCAGCCCGCGGGGACTAGCGGGCGAGCAGTACTTC. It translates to CASSPRGLAGEQYF.

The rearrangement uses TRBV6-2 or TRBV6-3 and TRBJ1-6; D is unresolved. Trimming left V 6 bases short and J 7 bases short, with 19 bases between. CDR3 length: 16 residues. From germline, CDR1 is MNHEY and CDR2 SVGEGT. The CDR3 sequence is CASSSLGPRLNSPLHF. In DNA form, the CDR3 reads TGTGCCAGCAGCTCACTTGGGCCCCGGCTCAATTCACCCCTCCACTTT.

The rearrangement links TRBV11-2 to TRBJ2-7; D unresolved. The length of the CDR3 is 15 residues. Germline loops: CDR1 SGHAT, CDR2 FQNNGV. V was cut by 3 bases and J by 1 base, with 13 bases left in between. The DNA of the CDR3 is TGTGCCAGCAGCTTGGGCCGGTCGATGTCCTACGAGCAGTACTTC. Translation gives CASSLGRSMSYEQYF.

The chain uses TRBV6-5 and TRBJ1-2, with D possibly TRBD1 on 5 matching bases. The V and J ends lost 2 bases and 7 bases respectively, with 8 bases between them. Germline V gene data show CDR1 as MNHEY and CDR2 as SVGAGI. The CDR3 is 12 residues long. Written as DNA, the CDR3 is TGTGCCAGCAGTTACAGGGGAGGTGGCTACACCTTC. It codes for CASSYRGGGYTF.

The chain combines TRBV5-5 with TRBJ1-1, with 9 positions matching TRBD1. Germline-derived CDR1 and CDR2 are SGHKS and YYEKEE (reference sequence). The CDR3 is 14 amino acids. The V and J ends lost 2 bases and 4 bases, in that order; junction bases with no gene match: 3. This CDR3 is CASSFMTGGTEAFF. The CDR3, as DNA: TGTGCCAGCAGCTTTATGACAGGGGGCACTGAAGCTTTCTTT.